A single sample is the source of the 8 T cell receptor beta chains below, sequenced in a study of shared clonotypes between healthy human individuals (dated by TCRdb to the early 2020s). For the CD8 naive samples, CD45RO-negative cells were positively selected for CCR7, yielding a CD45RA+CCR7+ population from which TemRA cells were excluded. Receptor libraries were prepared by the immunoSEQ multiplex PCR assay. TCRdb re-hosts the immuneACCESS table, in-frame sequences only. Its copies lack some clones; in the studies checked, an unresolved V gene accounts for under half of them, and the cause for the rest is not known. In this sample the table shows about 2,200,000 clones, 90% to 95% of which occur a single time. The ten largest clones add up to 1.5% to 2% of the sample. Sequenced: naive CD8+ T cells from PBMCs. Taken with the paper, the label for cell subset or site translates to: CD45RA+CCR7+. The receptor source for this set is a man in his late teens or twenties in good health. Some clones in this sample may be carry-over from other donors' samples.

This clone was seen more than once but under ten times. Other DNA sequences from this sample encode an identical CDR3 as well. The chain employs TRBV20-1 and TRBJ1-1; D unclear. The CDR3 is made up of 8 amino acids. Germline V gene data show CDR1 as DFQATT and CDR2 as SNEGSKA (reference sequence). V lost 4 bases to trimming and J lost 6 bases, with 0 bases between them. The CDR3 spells CSATEAFF. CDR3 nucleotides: TGCAGTGCTACTGAAGCTTTCTTT.

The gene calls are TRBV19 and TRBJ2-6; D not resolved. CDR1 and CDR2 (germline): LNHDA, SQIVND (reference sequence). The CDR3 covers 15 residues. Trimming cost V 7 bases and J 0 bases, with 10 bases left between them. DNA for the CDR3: TGTGCCAGTATCTCGCTCAGCTCTGGGGCCAACGTCCTGACTTTC. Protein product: CASISLSSGANVLTF.

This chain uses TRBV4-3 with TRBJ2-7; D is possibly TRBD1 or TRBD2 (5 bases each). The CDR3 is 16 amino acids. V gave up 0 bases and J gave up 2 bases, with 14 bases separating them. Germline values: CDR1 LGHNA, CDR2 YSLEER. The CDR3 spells CASSQELGTEPYEQYF. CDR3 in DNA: TGCGCCAGCAGCCAAGAACTCGGGACGGAACCCTACGAGCAGTACTTC.

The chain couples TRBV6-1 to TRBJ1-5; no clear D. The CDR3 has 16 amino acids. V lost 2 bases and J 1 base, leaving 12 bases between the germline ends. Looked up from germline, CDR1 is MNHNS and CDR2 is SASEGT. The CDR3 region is CASSEFRSRSNQPQHF. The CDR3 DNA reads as TGTGCCAGCAGTGAATTCCGAAGCAGAAGCAATCAGCCCCAGCATTTT.

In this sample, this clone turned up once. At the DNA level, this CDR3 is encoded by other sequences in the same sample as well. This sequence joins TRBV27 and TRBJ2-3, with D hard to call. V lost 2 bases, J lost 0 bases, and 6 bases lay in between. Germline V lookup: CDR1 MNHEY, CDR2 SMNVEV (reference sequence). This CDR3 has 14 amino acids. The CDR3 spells CASSLRGSTDTQYF. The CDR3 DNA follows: TGTGCCAGCAGTTTACGTGGGAGCACAGATACGCAGTATTTT.

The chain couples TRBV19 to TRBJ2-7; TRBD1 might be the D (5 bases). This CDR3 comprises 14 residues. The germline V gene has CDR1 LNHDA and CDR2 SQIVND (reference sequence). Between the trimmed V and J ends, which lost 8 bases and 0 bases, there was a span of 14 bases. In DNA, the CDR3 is TGTGCCAGTGCGACGACAGACACCTCCTACGAGCAGTACTTC. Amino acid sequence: CASATTDTSYEQYF.

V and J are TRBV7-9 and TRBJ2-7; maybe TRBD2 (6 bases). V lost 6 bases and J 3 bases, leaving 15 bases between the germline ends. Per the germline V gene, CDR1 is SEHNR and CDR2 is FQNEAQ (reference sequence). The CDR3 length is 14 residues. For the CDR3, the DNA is TGTGCCAGCAGTTCCGGGAGTCTCGACTACGAGCAGTACTTC. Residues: CASSSGSLDYEQYF.

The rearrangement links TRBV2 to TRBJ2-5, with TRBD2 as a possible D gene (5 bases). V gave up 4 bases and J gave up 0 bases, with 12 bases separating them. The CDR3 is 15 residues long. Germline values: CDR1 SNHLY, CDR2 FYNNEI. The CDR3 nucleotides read TGTGCCAGCAGTGGCCGATCAGCGGACCAAGAGACCCAGTACTTC. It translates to CASSGRSADQETQYF.